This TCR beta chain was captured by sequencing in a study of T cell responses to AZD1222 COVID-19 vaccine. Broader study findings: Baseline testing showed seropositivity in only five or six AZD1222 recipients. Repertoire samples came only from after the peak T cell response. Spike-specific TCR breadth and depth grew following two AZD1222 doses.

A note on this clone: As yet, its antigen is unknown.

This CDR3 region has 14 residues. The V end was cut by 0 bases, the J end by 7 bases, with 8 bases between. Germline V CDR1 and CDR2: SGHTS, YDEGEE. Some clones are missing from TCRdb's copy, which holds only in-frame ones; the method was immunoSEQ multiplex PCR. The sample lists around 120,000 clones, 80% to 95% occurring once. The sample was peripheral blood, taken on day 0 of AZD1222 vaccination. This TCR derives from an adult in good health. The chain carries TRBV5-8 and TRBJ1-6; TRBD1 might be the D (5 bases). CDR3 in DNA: TGTGCCAGCAGCTTGGGACAGATCAATTCACCCCTCCACTTT. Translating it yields CASSLGQINSPLHF.